This T cell receptor beta chain is drawn from a study of T cells in Graves' hyperthyroidism and ophthalmopathy. Broader study findings: The model anticipated ophthalmopathy a median approximately 6.6 months pre-onset.

Authors of the study amplified TCR beta CDR3 regions from RNA transcripts. Primed by the HTBI set, a first-round RT-PCR was run on the TCR CDR3. TCRdb passed the multiplex PCR reads through MiXCR, listing each CDR3 protein once. The repertoire has hundreds of thousands of distinct CDR3 sequences, around 15% of them found once; the top ten carry 9.5% to 13%. Concerning this clonotype: Its specificity is not known.

The CDR3 loop spans 14 amino acids. Germline loops: CDR1 LGHDT, CDR2 YNNKEL (reference sequence). Trimming stripped 1 base from V and 6 bases from J, with 9 bases between. This chain connects TRBV3-1 to TRBJ1-4, with a weak D call TRBD1 (5 bases). The sample was blood. This receptor was taken from a woman between 18 and 29 years old with Graves' hyperthyroidism. The CDR3 loop reads CASSQVWGDEKLFF. CDR3 nucleotide sequence: TGTGCCAGCAGCCAAGTCTGGGGGGATGAAAAACTGTTTTTT.